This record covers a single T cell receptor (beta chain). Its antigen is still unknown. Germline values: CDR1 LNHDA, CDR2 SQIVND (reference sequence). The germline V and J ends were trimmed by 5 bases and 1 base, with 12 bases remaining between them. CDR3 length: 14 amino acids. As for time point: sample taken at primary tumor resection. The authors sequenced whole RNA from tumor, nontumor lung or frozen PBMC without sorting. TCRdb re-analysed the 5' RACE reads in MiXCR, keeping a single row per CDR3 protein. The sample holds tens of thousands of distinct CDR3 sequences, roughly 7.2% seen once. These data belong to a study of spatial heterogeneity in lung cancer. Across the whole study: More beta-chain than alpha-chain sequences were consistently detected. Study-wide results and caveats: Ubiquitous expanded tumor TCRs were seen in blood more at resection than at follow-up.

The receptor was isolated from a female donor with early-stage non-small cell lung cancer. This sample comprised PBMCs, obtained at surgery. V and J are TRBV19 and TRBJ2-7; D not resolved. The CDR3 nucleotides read TGTGCCAGTAGTGCCCTGGAACGGTCCTACGAGCAGTACTTC. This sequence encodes CASSALERSYEQYF.